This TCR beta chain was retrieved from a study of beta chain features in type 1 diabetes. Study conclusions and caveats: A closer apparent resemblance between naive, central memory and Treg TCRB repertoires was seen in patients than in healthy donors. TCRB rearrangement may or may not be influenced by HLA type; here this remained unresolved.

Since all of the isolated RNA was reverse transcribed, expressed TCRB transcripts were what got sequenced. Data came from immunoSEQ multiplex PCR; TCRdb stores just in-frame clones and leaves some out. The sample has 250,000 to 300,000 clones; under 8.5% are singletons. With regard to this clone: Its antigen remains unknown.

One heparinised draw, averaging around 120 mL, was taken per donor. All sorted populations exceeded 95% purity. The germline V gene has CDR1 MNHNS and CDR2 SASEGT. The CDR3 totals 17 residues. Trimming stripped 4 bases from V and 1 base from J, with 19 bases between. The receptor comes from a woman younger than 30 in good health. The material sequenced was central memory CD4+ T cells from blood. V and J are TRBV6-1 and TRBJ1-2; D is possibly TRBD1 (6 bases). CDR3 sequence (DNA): TGTGCCAGCAGTGTATCCCTGAGGACAGACCTTAACTATGGCTACACCTTC. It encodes CASSVSLRTDLNYGYTF.